This T cell receptor beta chain was obtained from a study of T cells in localized non-small cell lung cancer. V dropped 1 base and J dropped 5 bases, with 9 bases sitting between them. CDR3 length equals 13 residues. Germline values: CDR1 SGHRS, CDR2 YFSETQ. This table comes from immunoSEQ multiplex PCR, and its TCRdb copy is limited to in-frame clones, with some not included. The profile shows about 34,000 clones, roughly 78% of them singletons. The starting material was peripheral blood, obtained before any cancer treatment. This sequence originates from a male donor aged 60 or over with stage II squamous cell lung carcinoma. The rearrangement links TRBV5-1 to TRBJ2-5; TRBD2 might be the D (5 bases). CDR3 nucleotide sequence: TGCGCCAGCAGCTTGTCGGGGTTCGAGACCCAGTACTTC. Translation: CASSLSGFETQYF.